Each of the 18 T cell receptor beta chains below was sequenced from the same sample in a study of early T cells in non-severe SARS-CoV-2 infection. TCRdb used MiXCR to reprocess the 5' RACE reads, holding one entry per CDR3 protein. The table has tens of thousands of distinct CDR3 sequences, less than 15% seen once. What was sequenced was whole blood. The receptors stem from an adult who was a healthcare worker with PCR-confirmed SARS-CoV-2 infection or an uninfected control (not recorded which).

This clonotype showed up many times. One junction end disagrees with the germline gene, perhaps due to a read error. The V and J genes are TRBV7-7 and TRBJ2-5; TRBD1 is a possible D gene (6 bases). CDR1 is SSHAT and CDR2 is FNYEAQ in the germline V gene (reference sequence). The CDR3 extends over 15 amino acids. Here the CDR3 DNA reads TGTGCTAGCAGCATGGGTTGGGGGCACCAAGAGACCCAGTACTTC. The encoded protein is CASSMGWGHQETQYF.

This clonotype was observed many times. The chain recombines TRBV2 with TRBJ2-7; D may match TRBD1 or TRBD2 (6 bases each). V lost 5 bases and J 3 bases, leaving 20 bases between the germline ends. The CDR3 has 16 amino acids. Germline values: CDR1 SNHLY, CDR2 FYNNEI. The CDR3 coding sequence is TGTGCCAGCAGTCAAACCGGCGAGGAGGGGGTCTACGAGCAGTACTTC. Residues: CASSQTGEEGVYEQYF.

About this clonotype: It is likely a read error, because the conserved phenylalanine at the end of the CDR3 is missing. The DNA is omitted, as the CDR3 cannot be located on it reliably, and the CDR3 follows TCRdb's listing. The chain carries TRBV5-1 and TRBJ2-3; TRBD1 was called by the table and not checked on the DNA. The CDR3 sequence runs 16 residues, both termini included. Germline V gives CDR1 SGHRS, CDR2 YFSETQ. The CDR3 protein is CASSTNARGPTDTLYS.

This chain uses TRBV6-1 with TRBJ2-2; D is uncertain. The CDR3 is made up of 10 amino acids. Germline values: CDR1 MNHNS, CDR2 SASEGT. Trimming removed 6 bases at V and 6 bases at J, with 2 bases between. The CDR3 reads CASRSGELFF. The CDR3 bases are TGTGCCAGCAGGTCCGGGGAGCTGTTTTTT.

This clonotype was counted a few times. The chain employs TRBV27 and TRBJ2-2; D could derive from TRBD1 or TRBD2 (6 bases each). V was cut by 8 bases and J by 6 bases, with 19 bases left in between. The CDR3 covers 15 residues. Germline CDR1 MNHEY, CDR2 SMNVEV (reference sequence). The DNA of the CDR3 is TGTGCCAGCTCGCAGGGGACTCCCACTCCCGGGGAGCTGTTTTTT. It yields the protein CASSQGTPTPGELFF.

This clonotype occurred many times. The chain links TRBV18 to TRBJ2-3; TRBD2 aligns across 11 bases. CDR3 size: 15 residues. The ends lost 5 bases at V and 1 base at J; junction bases unmatched: 2. Germline-derived CDR1 and CDR2 are KGHSH and LQKENI. The chain's CDR3 is CASSGTSGRTDTQYF. The DNA of the CDR3 is TGTGCCAGCTCAGGGACTAGCGGACGCACAGATACGCAGTATTTT.

Ten or more counts support this clonotype. CDR3 residues: CASSHSGGGAFF. CDR3 nucleotide sequence: TGTGCCAGCAGCCATTCAGGGGGGGGAGCTTTCTTT. The chain uses TRBV3-1 and TRBJ1-1; 7 bases agree with TRBD1. V gave up 3 bases and J gave up 10 bases; unmatched junction bases: 5. CDR1 is LGHDT, CDR2 YNNKEL, per germline (reference sequence). The CDR3 is 12 residues long. Using reference TRBV3-1 and TRBJ1-1 for the parts outside the CDR3, the full variable domain is DTAVSQTPKYLVTQMGNDKSIKCEQNLGHDTMYWYKQDSKKFLKIMFSYNNKELIINETVPNRFSPKSPDKAHLNLHINSLELGDSAVYFCASSHSGGGAFFGQGTRLTVV.

This clonotype was picked up a small number of times. This chain links TRBV9 with TRBJ2-1, with D perhaps being TRBD1 or TRBD2 (5 bases each). Germline V gene sequence: CDR1 SGDLS, CDR2 YYNGEE. Trimming cost V 4 bases and J 7 bases, with 21 bases left between them. The CDR3 loop spans 16 amino acids. CDR3 DNA sequence: TGTGCCAGCAGCCCCCCAAGCGTGGGGACCCTTAATGAGCAGTTCTTC. This gives the protein CASSPPSVGTLNEQFF.

The rearrangement links TRBV10-2 to TRBJ1-3; no clear D. Germline V CDR1 and CDR2: WSHSY, SAAADI. The V end lost 5 bases, the J end lost 0 bases, and 11 bases lay between the germline ends. This CDR3 spans 15 amino acids. For the CDR3, the DNA is TGCGCCAGCAGTCCGCTGGGTTTCTCTGGAAACACCATATATTTT. It is translated as CASSPLGFSGNTIYF.

The genes are TRBV7-8 and TRBJ2-5; D remains unclear. V was cut by 2 bases and J by 4 bases, with 5 bases left in between. Germline CDR1 is SGHVS and CDR2 is FQNEAQ. The CDR3 length is 12 residues. The CDR3 sequence: CASSLSGETQYF. DNA for the CDR3: TGTGCCAGCAGCTTATCTGGAGAGACCCAGTACTTC.

This clonotype was seen at least ten times. The rearrangement links TRBV6-4 to TRBJ2-3; 13 bases fit TRBD2. The CDR3 is made up of 16 amino acids. V lost 2 bases to trimming and J lost 4 bases; unmatched junction nucleotides: 3. Germline lookup yields CDR1 MRHNA and CDR2 SNTAGT. The CDR3: CASSDGTSGGADTQYF. The DNA of the CDR3 is TGTGCCAGCAGTGACGGAACTAGCGGGGGGGCAGATACGCAGTATTTT.

The rearrangement uses TRBV7-2 and TRBJ2-7; 9 nucleotides match TRBD1. The germline V gene encodes CDR1 SGHTA and CDR2 FQGNSA. V dropped 5 bases and J dropped 3; count of bases not matched to a gene: 5. This CDR3 spans 14 amino acids. CDR3 residues: CASSTGTGFYEQYF. The CDR3, as DNA: TGTGCCAGCAGCACCGGGACAGGGTTCTACGAGCAGTACTTC.

This clonotype was recorded a few times. The chain uses TRBV7-2 and TRBJ2-6, with D tentatively TRBD1 (6 bases). V dropped 3 bases and J dropped 1 base, with 7 bases sitting between them. Per the germline V gene, CDR1 is SGHTA and CDR2 is FQGNSA. The CDR3 contains 15 residues. DNA for the CDR3: TGTGCCAGCAGCTTTACAGGGTCTGGGGCCAACGTCCTGACTTTC. Its translation is CASSFTGSGANVLTF.

This clonotype has at least ten counts. The rearrangement joins TRBV4-1 to TRBJ2-3; weak D call: TRBD1 (6 bases). Germline CDR1 reads MGHRA; CDR2 reads YSYEKL. The CDR3 sequence is 16 residues long. V lost 8 bases to trimming and J lost 2 bases, with 20 bases between them. The chain's CDR3 is CASAQRGHPYTDTQYF. In DNA, the CDR3 is TGCGCCAGCGCTCAAAGGGGACACCCTTACACAGATACGCAGTATTTT.

This clonotype was recorded a few times. The chain uses TRBV9 and TRBJ2-2, with D unclear. Trimming removed 0 bases from V and 5 bases from J, with 8 bases in between. The CDR3 sequence is 14 residues long. CDR1 and CDR2 from the germline V gene are SGDLS and YYNGEE. Here the CDR3 reads CASSVGVSTGELFF. The CDR3 DNA follows: TGTGCCAGCAGCGTAGGAGTTTCGACCGGGGAGCTGTTTTTT.

This clonotype was detected many times. CDR3 nucleotides: TGTGCCAGCAGCGGGGGACTAGCGGGCGGAGGGGCCAGGAATGAGCAGTTCTTC. This codes for CASSGGLAGGGARNEQFF. The chain recombines TRBV11-1 with TRBJ2-1; 12 bases match TRBD2. Germline assignment: CDR1 SGHAT and CDR2 FQDESV (reference sequence). Unmatched junction bases numbered 15, after V lost 5 bases and J lost 7 bases. The CDR3 length is 18 residues.

This clonotype is a singleton in its sample. The rearrangement uses TRBV20-1 and TRBJ2-3; D not resolved. The CDR3 contains 13 residues. CDR1 is DFQATT, CDR2 SNEGSKA, per germline (reference sequence). V lost 1 base and J 8 bases, leaving 13 bases between the germline ends. As DNA, the CDR3 is TGCAGTGCTAGAGCGGGCGTTCGTGGTACGCAGTATTTT. This gives the protein CSARAGVRGTQYF.

This clonotype was seen a handful of times. This chain connects TRBV7-9 to TRBJ2-7; 12 bases match TRBD2. The J segment lost 4 bases and the V segment lost 4 bases, leaving 14 bases of the junction unmatched. The germline V gene has CDR1 SEHNR and CDR2 FQNEAQ (reference sequence). The CDR3 spans 18 residues. The CDR3 nucleotides read TGTGCCAGCAGCTCTGGACTAGCGGGGCCCTCGCGCCCTTACGAGCAGTACTTC. Translated: CASSSGLAGPSRPYEQYF.